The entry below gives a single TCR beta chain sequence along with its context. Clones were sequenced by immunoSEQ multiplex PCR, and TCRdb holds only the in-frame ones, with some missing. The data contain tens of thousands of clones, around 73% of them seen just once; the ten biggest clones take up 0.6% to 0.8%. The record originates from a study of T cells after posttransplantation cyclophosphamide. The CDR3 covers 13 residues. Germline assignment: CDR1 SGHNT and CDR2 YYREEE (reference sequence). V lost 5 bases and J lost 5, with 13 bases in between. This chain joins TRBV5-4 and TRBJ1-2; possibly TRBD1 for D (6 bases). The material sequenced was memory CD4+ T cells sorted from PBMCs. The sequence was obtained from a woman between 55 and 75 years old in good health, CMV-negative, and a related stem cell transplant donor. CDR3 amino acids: CASRFQGSYGYTF. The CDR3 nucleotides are TGTGCCAGCAGGTTCCAGGGGTCGTATGGCTACACCTTC.